The TCR beta chain described here comes from a study of T cell repertoires in cytomegalovirus infection. Turning to the study itself: Public signatures in TCR beta pointed to CMV infection and matching HLA type.

A remark on this clonotype: Its antigen is currently unknown. The junction departs from germline at one end; a sequencing error may be responsible.

This CDR3 contains 16 residues. The V gene's germline CDR1 is SGHVS and CDR2 FQNEAQ. The study, taken as a whole, reports: Identification of carriers of CMV plus the relevant HLA was achieved through cumulative public TCR beta family frequency.

TCRdb independently ran MiXCR on the reads; one entry per CDR3 protein. The sample holds hundreds of thousands of distinct CDR3 sequences, approximately 25% seen once. This TCR was recovered from a human donor in good health (CMV status not recorded). Some clones in this sample may be carry-over from other donors' samples. J is TRBJ2-1 and V is TRBV7-8, with 7 bases identical to TRBD1. Sequencing input: CD8+ T cells from PBMCs. The CDR3 loop reads CASSLFGDSYSNQQFF. As DNA, the CDR3 is TGTGCCAGCAGCTTATTCGGGGACAGTTACTCCAATCAGCAGTTCTTC. Full variable domain (outside the CDR3, taken from reference TRBV7-8 and TRBJ2-1): GAGVSQSPRYKVAKRGQDVALRCDPISGHVSLFWYQQALGQGPEFLTYFQNEAQLDKSGLPSDRFFAERPEGSVSTLKIQRTQQEDSAVYLCASSLFGDSYSNQQFFGPGTRLTVL.